These T cell receptor beta chains were read from a single sample in a study of sequential checkpoint blockade in melanoma. Profiled with immunoSEQ multiplex PCR; TCRdb holds only in-frame clones, not every one. The sample has just over 7,000 clones; 20% are singletons. Specimen: tumor tissue (inferred from file names), collected from a patient given nivolumab and ipilimumab in sequence. These receptors were taken from a human donor with melanoma. Both conserved end residues are part of each CDR3. A D gene is named only where the DNA matches it firmly. Size tells how often a clone was seen (once, few, many) or the class of an expanded clone, and some rows leave it out.

d_gene,j_gene,abundance,v_gene,CDR3nt,CDR3aa
NA,TRBJ1-2,NA,TRBV9,TGTGCCAGCAGCGCAAATGCCCGCTCGGACCGCAGGGCGGCTGGCTACACCTTC,CASSANARSDRRAAGYTF
TRBD2,TRBJ2-7,NA,TRBV19,TGTGCCAGTAGCCCCAGCGGGGGCGACTCCTACGAGCAGTACTTC,CASSPSGGDSYEQYF
TRBD2,TRBJ2-3,many,TRBV2,TGTGCCAGCAGCCCGGGACTAGCTTTTGCAGATACGCAGTATTTT,CASSPGLAFADTQYF
NA,TRBJ2-1,few,TRBV11-3,TGTGCCAGCAGCTTCTATGCAGGGGACACGAATGAGCAGTTCTTC,CASSFYAGDTNEQFF
NA,TRBJ2-1,medium-sized,TRBV11-3,TGTGCCAGCAGCTTGACGGGGGGCGCGTACAATGAGCAGTTCTTC,CASSLTGGAYNEQFF
TRBD1,TRBJ2-7,few,TRBV11-3,TGTGCCAGCAGCTTGACAGGGGTCTCGTACGAGCAGTACTTC,CASSLTGVSYEQYF
NA,TRBJ2-7,NA,TRBV7-6,TGTGCCAGCAGCTTAGGACAGTCACCTTCCTACGAGCAGTACTTC,CASSLGQSPSYEQYF
NA,TRBJ2-1,few,TRBV6-8,TGTGCCAGCAGTTACGGGCAGGGGGGCTACAATGAGCAGTTCTTC,CASSYGQGGYNEQFF
NA,TRBJ1-4,many,TRBV11-3,TGTGCCAGCGTCCTCAGGGACCCCGCTGCAACTAATGAAAAACTGTTTTTT,CASVLRDPAATNEKLFF
NA,TRBJ2-2,few,TRBV7-2,TGTGCCAGCAGCCGGGGATGGACCGGGGAGCTGTTTTTT,CASSRGWTGELFF
NA,TRBJ2-1,many,TRBV4-1,TGCGCCAGCAGCCAAGTACGATCCAGGGGGGGGAATGAGCAGTTCTTC,CASSQVRSRGGNEQFF
TRBD2,TRBJ2-1,NA,TRBV19,TGTGCCAGTAGTTTCCCAGTCACCGGGACTAAGGATGAGCAGTTCTTC,CASSFPVTGTKDEQFF
NA,TRBJ2-5,NA,TRBV19,TGTGCCAGTAGCAGCCCCGGGGAAATCGAGACCCAGTACTTC,CASSSPGEIETQYF
TRBD1,TRBJ2-7,NA,TRBV29-1,TGCAGCGTTGGGGCCGGGACAGCCTACGAGCAGTACTTC,CSVGAGTAYEQYF
NA,TRBJ2-6,medium-sized,TRBV5-1,TGCGCCAGCAGCTTGGCAGTTTCTGGGGCCAACGTCCTGACTTTC,CASSLAVSGANVLTF
NA,TRBJ2-7,NA,TRBV6-8,TGTGCCAGCAGTGACTCGAACAGGTTCCTCTACGAGCAGTACTTC,CASSDSNRFLYEQYF
NA,TRBJ1-1,many,TRBV6-1,TGTGCCAGCAGTGAAGCGGCAGGGGAGGGAAACACTGAAGCTTTCTTT,CASSEAAGEGNTEAFF
NA,TRBJ2-1,NA,TRBV29-1,TGCAGCGCTACCTGGACCTCCTACAATGAGCAGTTCTTC,CSATWTSYNEQFF
NA,TRBJ1-5,few,TRBV6-8,TGTGCCAGCAGTAAACAGGGTTTCGGCAATCAGCCCCAGCATTTT,CASSKQGFGNQPQHF
NA,TRBJ2-7,NA,TRBV18,TGTGCCAGCTCTCCCGAAGGCCAATCCTACGAGCAGTACTTC,CASSPEGQSYEQYF
NA,TRBJ2-2,many,TRBV6-8,TGTGCCAGCAGTTACTCGGCACAGGGGAACACCGGGGAGCTGTTTTTT,CASSYSAQGNTGELFF
NA,TRBJ2-7,few,TRBV7-4,TGTGCCAGCAGCTTATACTCCGGGACAGGCAAGGCGGGGGGGATCTCCTACGAGCAGTACTTC,CASSLYSGTGKAGGISYEQYF
NA,TRBJ2-7,medium-sized,TRBV6-8,TGTGCCAGCACTCCAGGGGCATACGGCTCCTACGAGCAGTACTTC,CASTPGAYGSYEQYF
NA,TRBJ2-5,few,TRBV6-8,TGTGCCAGCAGTAGGACGGCCCAGCAAGAGACCCAGTACTTC,CASSRTAQQETQYF
NA,TRBJ1-1,medium-sized,TRBV11-3,TGTGCCAGCAGGGAGGCGGAGGTTTGGATCGGGGCGGCTTTCTTT,CASREAEVWIGAAFF
NA,TRBJ2-5,NA,TRBV19,TGTGCCAGTAGGCAGGCCGGGGAGACCCAGTACTTC,CASRQAGETQYF
TRBD1,TRBJ1-5,many,TRBV11-3,TGTGCCAGCAGCTTAGAGGCGGGACAGAATCAGCCCCAGCATTTT,CASSLEAGQNQPQHF
TRBD2,TRBJ2-5,many,TRBV11-3,TGTGCCAGCAGCTTTACTCGCGGGGGGGCCGAGTTTCTAGAGACCCAGTACTTC,CASSFTRGGAEFLETQYF
NA,TRBJ1-2,few,TRBV6-8,TGTGCCAGCAGTTCGACAGGAGCCTATGGCTACACCTTC,CASSSTGAYGYTF
NA,TRBJ2-3,NA,TRBV11-3,TGTGCCAGCAGCTTAGTGAGATTCGCGACAGATACGCAGTATTTT,CASSLVRFATDTQYF
TRBD1,TRBJ2-2,NA,TRBV12-5,TGTGCTAGTTCCCTAGTGGGACAGGGTCCCACCGGGGAGCTGTTTTTT,CASSLVGQGPTGELFF
NA,TRBJ2-7,NA,TRBV19,TGTGCCAGTAGTAGGGGCCACGAGCAGTACTTC,CASSRGHEQYF
NA,TRBJ1-1,few,TRBV11-3,TGTGCCAGCAGCTTAGGGGCGAGGAACACTGAAGCTTTCTTT,CASSLGARNTEAFF
TRBD1,TRBJ1-3,NA,TRBV18,TGTGCCAGCTCACCAGGACAGGCCACATATGGAAACACCATATATTTT,CASSPGQATYGNTIYF
NA,TRBJ2-2,NA,TRBV5-1,TGCGCCAGTACAGGGACCTCTAACACCGGGGAGCTGTTTTTT,CASTGTSNTGELFF
NA,TRBJ2-1,NA,TRBV14,TGTGCCAGCAGCCGCGGCAGCGAATACAATGAGCAGTTCTTC,CASSRGSEYNEQFF
NA,TRBJ1-6,many,TRBV11-3,TGTGCCAGCAGCCCCCGCGGTGGGTTTGATAATTCACCCCTCCACTTT,CASSPRGGFDNSPLHF
TRBD1,TRBJ2-7,NA,TRBV30,TGTGCCTGGAGTGGCGACAGGGTCCAGTACTTC,CAWSGDRVQYF
NA,TRBJ2-1,few,TRBV5-1,TGCGCCAGCGCGGCGGGGACACCTACAATCGGGGAGCAGTTCTTC,CASAAGTPTIGEQFF
NA,TRBJ1-1,few,TRBV18,TGTGCCAGCTCACTTAACACCCAGACTGAAGCTTTCTTT,CASSLNTQTEAFF
NA,TRBJ1-6,NA,TRBV14,TGTGCCAGCAGCCAAGGGAGGGCCCCCCTCCACTTT,CASSQGRAPLHF
NA,TRBJ2-7,many,TRBV9,TGTGCCAGCAGCGTAGCGACGACCGGAGAGCAGTACTTC,CASSVATTGEQYF
NA,TRBJ1-4,few,TRBV18,TGTGCCAGCTCACCATTTGGGCTCAATGGGAATAATGAAAAACTGTTTTTT,CASSPFGLNGNNEKLFF
NA,TRBJ1-2,NA,TRBV10-3,TGTGCCATCAGTGAGGGTAGTAGGGGCCTCGCGATCACCTTC,CAISEGSRGLAITF
TRBD1,TRBJ2-2,few,TRBV11-3,TGTGCCAGCAGCTTATCCCCCGGGACAGGGTACACCGGGGAGCTGTTTTTT,CASSLSPGTGYTGELFF
TRBD2,TRBJ2-3,few,TRBV15,TGTGCCACCAAGACTAGCGGGGGGGCGGGAGATACGCAGTATTTT,CATKTSGGAGDTQYF
NA,TRBJ2-6,NA,TRBV18,TGTGCCAGCTCCCCCAGTAGCTCTGGGGCCAACGTCCTGACTTTC,CASSPSSSGANVLTF
NA,TRBJ1-2,NA,TRBV14,TGTGCCAGCAGCCATTTGTCAGCGAGCTATGGCTACACCTTC,CASSHLSASYGYTF
NA,TRBJ2-2,few,TRBV11-3,TGTGCCAGCAGCCCTAGGACAGTCGCGAACACCGGGGAGCTGTTTTTT,CASSPRTVANTGELFF
TRBD1,TRBJ2-2,NA,TRBV15,TGTGCCACCAGCAGAGGCGGGACAGGGAGGAGGACCGGGGAGCTGTTTTTT,CATSRGGTGRRTGELFF
NA,TRBJ2-2,NA,TRBV11-3,TGTGCCAGCAGCACCGATCAACCAGGGAACACCGGGGAGCTGTTTTTT,CASSTDQPGNTGELFF
TRBD1,TRBJ1-5,few,TRBV30,TGTGCCTGGGAAAAGGACAGGGGGCAGCCCCAGCATTTT,CAWEKDRGQPQHF
NA,TRBJ2-5,medium-sized,TRBV11-3,TGTGCCAGCAGTCTACAGTTGGGGGACCAGGGGACCCAGTACTTC,CASSLQLGDQGTQYF
NA,TRBJ2-5,medium-sized,TRBV11-3,TGTGCCAGCAGCTTAGGTCACGGCCAAGAGACCCAGTACTTC,CASSLGHGQETQYF